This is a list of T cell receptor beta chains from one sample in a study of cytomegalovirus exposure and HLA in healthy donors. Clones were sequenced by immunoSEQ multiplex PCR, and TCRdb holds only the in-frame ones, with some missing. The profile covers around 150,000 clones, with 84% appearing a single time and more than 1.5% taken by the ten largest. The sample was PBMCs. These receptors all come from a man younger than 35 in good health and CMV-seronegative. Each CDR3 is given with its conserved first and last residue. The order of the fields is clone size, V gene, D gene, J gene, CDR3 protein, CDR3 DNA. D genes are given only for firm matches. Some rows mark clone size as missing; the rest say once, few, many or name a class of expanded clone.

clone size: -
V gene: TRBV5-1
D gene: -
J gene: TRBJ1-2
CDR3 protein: CASSLDPVYGYTF
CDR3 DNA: TGCGCCAGCAGCTTGGATCCGGTCTATGGCTACACCTTC

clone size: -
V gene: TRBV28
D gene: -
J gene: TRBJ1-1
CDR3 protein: CASSTHLNTEAFF
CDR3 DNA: TGTGCCAGCAGTACCCACTTGAACACTGAAGCTTTCTTT

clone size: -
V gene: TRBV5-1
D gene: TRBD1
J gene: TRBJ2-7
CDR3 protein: CASSLLTGASYEQYF
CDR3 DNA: TGCGCCAGCAGCTTGTTGACAGGGGCCTCCTACGAGCAGTACTTC

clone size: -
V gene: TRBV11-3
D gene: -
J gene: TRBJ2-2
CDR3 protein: CASSSGTGTGELFF
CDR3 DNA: TGTGCCAGCAGCTCCGGGACTGGTACCGGGGAGCTGTTTTTT

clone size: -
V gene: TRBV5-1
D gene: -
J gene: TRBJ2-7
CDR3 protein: CASSLAPGSYEQYF
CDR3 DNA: TGCGCCAGCAGCTTGGCCCCGGGGAGCTACGAGCAGTACTTC

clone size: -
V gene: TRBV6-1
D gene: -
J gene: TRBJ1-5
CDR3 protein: CASRQVNNQPQHF
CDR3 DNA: TGTGCCAGCAGACAGGTCAACAATCAGCCCCAGCATTTT

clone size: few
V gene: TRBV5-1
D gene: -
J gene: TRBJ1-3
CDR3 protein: CASRTDISGNTIYF
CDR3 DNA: TGCGCCAGCAGGACAGATATCTCTGGAAACACCATATATTTT

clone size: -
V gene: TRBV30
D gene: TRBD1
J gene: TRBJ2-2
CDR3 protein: CAWSVRDREVGELFF
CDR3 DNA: TGTGCCTGGAGTGTACGGGACAGGGAAGTCGGGGAGCTGTTTTTT

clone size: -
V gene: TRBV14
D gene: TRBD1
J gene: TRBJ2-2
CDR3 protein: CASSQRGGANYTGELFF
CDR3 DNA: TGTGCCAGCAGCCAAAGAGGGGGCGCCAACTACACCGGGGAGCTGTTTTTT

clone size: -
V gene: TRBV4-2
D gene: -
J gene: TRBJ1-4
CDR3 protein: CASSQERSGRGEKLFF
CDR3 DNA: TGTGCCAGCAGCCAAGAAAGGTCCGGGAGGGGTGAAAAACTGTTTTTT

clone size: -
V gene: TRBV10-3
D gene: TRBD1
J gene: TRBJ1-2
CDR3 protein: CAISAGQGGYTF
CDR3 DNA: TGTGCCATCAGTGCGGGACAGGGCGGCTACACCTTC

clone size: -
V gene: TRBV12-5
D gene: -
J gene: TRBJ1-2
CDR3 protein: CASEREGDANYGYTF
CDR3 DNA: TGTGCTAGTGAACGGGAGGGGGATGCAAACTATGGCTACACCTTC

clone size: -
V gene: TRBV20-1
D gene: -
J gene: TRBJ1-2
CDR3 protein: CSASRSDGYTF
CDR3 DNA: TGCAGTGCTAGTCGGTCGGATGGCTACACCTTC

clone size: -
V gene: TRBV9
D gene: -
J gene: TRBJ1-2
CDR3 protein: CASRNRAGGYTF
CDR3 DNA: TGTGCCAGCAGGAACAGGGCCGGCGGCTACACCTTC

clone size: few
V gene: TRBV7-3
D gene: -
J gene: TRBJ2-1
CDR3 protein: CASSSGLEALNEQFF
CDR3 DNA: TGTGCCAGCAGCTCCGGACTGGAGGCTCTCAATGAGCAGTTCTTC

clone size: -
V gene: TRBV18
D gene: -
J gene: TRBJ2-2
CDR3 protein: CASSSTPQGNTGELFF
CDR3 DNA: TGTGCCAGCTCATCTACGCCGCAGGGGAACACCGGGGAGCTGTTTTTT

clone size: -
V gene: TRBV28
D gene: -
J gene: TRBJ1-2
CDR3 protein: CASSPGVFGYTF
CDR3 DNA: TGTGCCAGCAGTCCGGGTGTATTTGGCTACACCTTC

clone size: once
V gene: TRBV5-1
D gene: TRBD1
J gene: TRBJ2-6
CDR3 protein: CASSYPETGVTGANVLTF
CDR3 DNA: TGCGCCAGCAGCTACCCAGAGACAGGGGTTACTGGGGCCAACGTCCTGACTTTC

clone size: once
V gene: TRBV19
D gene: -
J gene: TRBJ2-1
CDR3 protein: CASSARPKDSGSYNEQFF
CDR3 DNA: TGTGCCAGTAGTGCACGCCCTAAGGACTCGGGCTCCTACAATGAGCAGTTCTTC

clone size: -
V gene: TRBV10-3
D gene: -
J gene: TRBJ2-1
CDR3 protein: CAISESGSSYNEQFF
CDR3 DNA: TGTGCCATCAGTGAGTCGGGGAGCTCCTACAATGAGCAGTTCTTC

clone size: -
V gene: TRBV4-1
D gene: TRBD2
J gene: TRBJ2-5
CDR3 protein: CASSQWTSGRLETQYF
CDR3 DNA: TGCGCCAGCAGCCAATGGACTAGCGGGAGGTTAGAGACCCAGTACTTC

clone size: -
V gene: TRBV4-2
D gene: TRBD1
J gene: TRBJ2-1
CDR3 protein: CASSPGQVDNEQFF
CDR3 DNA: TGTGCCAGCAGCCCGGGACAGGTTGACAATGAGCAGTTCTTC

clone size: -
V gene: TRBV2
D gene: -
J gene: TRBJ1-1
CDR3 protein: CASSESRGFTEAFF
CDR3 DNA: TGTGCCAGCAGTGAATCCCGGGGATTTACTGAAGCTTTCTTT

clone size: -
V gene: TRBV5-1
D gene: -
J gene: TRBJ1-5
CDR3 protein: CASSLAPRQPQHF
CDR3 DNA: TGCGCCAGCAGCTTGGCCCCGCGACAGCCCCAGCATTTT

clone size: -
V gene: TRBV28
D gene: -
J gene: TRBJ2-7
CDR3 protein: CASSFRAGRSPYEQYF
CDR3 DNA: TGTGCCAGCAGTTTCCGGGCGGGCAGGTCACCCTACGAGCAGTACTTC

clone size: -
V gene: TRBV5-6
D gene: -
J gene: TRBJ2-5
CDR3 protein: CASSFGTPQETQYF
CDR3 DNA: TGTGCCAGCAGCTTTGGTACACCCCAAGAGACCCAGTACTTC

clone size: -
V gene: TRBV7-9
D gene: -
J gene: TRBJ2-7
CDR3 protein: CASTDTLYEVYEQYF
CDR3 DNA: TGTGCCAGCACGGACACCCTGTATGAGGTCTACGAGCAGTACTTC

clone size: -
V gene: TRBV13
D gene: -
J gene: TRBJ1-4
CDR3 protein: CASSFRTNEKLFF
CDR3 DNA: TGTGCCAGCAGCTTCAGAACTAATGAAAAACTGTTTTTT

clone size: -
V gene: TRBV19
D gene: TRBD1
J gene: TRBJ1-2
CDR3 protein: CASWTGYGYTF
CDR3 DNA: TGTGCCAGTTGGACAGGCTATGGCTACACCTTC

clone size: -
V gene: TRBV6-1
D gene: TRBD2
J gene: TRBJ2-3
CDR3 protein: CASSGPGLAGVSDTQYF
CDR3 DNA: TGTGCCAGCAGTGGACCGGGACTAGCGGGAGTATCAGATACGCAGTATTTT

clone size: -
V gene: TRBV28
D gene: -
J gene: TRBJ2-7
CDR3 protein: CASSSRDNYEQYF
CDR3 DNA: TGTGCCAGCAGCTCCAGGGACAACTACGAGCAGTACTTC

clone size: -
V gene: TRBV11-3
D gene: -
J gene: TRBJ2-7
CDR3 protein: CASSLRSDYEQYF
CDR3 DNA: TGTGCCAGCAGCTTAAGGTCAGACTACGAGCAGTACTTC

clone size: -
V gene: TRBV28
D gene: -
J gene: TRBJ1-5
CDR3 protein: CASRDSITGPGSQPQHF
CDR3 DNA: TGTGCCAGCAGAGACTCCATAACAGGGCCGGGGAGCCAGCCCCAGCATTTT

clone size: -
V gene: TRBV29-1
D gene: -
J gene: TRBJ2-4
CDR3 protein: CSAIQDLAKNIQYF
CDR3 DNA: TGCAGCGCCATACAGGACCTAGCCAAAAACATTCAGTACTTC

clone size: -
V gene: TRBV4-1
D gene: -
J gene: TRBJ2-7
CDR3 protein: CASSQGSLYEQYF
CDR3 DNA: TGCGCCAGCAGCCAAGGGAGTCTTTACGAGCAGTACTTC

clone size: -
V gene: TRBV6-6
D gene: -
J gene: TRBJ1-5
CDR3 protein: CASRPRGNQPQHF
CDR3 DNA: TGTGCCAGCAGACCAAGGGGGAATCAGCCCCAGCATTTT

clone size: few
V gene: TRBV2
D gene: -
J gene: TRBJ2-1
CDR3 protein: CASSFTGSAGEQFF
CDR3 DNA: TGTGCCAGCAGTTTCACAGGGTCGGCGGGTGAGCAGTTCTTC

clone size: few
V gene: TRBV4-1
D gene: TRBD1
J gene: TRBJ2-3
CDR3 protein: CASSPGQNTDTQYF
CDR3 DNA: TGCGCCAGCAGTCCGGGACAGAACACAGATACGCAGTATTTT

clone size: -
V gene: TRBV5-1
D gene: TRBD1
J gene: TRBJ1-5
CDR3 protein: CASSLQTGGDQPQHF
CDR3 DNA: TGCGCCAGCAGCTTACAGACAGGGGGCGATCAGCCCCAGCATTTT

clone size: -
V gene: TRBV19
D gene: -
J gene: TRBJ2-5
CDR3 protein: CASSTAGETQYF
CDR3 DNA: TGTGCCAGTAGTACGGCGGGCGAGACCCAGTACTTC

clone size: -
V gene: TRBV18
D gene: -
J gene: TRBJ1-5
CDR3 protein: CASSPYRANQPQHF
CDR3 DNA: TGTGCCAGCTCACCCTACAGGGCCAATCAGCCCCAGCATTTT

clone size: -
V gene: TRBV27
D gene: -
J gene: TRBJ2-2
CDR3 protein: CASSPSPVITGELFF
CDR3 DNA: TGTGCCAGCAGTCCGTCGCCGGTAATCACCGGGGAGCTGTTTTTT

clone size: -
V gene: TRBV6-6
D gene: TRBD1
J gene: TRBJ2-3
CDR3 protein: CASSYGLQGADTQYF
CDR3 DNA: TGTGCCAGCAGTTACGGATTGCAGGGGGCGGATACGCAGTATTTT

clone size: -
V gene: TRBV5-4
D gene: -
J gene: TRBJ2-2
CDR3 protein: CASSLGLKVMNTGELFF
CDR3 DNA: TGTGCCAGCAGCTTGGGACTCAAGGTCATGAACACCGGGGAGCTGTTTTTT

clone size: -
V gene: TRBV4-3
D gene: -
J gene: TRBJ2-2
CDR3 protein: CASSQDYPGELFF
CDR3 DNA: TGCGCCAGCAGCCAAGACTATCCCGGGGAGCTGTTTTTT

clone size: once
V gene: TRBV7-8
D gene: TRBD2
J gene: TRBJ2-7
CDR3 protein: CASSLARRLAGGHHSYEQYF
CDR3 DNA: TGTGCCAGCAGCTTAGCGCGGCGCCTAGCGGGGGGCCACCACTCCTACGAGCAGTACTTC

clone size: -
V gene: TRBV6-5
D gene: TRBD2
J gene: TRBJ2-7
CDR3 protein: CASSYSASGAYEQYF
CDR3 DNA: TGTGCCAGCAGTTACTCGGCTAGCGGCGCCTACGAGCAGTACTTC

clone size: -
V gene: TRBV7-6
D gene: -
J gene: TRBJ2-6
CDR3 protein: CASRQPGANVLTF
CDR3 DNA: TGTGCCAGCAGACAGCCTGGGGCCAACGTCCTGACTTTC

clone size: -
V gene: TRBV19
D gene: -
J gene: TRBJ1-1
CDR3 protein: CASSGSTGRWDTEAFF
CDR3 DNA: TGTGCCAGTAGTGGTTCTACTGGGAGGTGGGACACTGAAGCTTTCTTT

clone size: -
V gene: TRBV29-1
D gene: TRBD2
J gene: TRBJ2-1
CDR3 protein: CSVGEGPYNEQFF
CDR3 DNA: TGCAGCGTTGGGGAGGGCCCCTACAATGAGCAGTTCTTC

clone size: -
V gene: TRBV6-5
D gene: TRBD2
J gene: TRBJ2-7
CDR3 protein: CASSYGMAGVYEQYF
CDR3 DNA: TGTGCCAGCAGTTATGGGATGGCGGGAGTCTACGAGCAGTACTTC

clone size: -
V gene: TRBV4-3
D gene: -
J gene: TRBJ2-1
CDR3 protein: CASSQDLGTQQFF
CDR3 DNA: TGCGCCAGCAGCCAAGATCTGGGCACTCAGCAGTTCTTC

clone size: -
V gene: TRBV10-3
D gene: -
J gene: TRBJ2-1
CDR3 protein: CAISGNREIHNEQFF
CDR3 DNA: TGTGCCATCAGTGGTAACAGGGAAATCCACAATGAGCAGTTCTTC

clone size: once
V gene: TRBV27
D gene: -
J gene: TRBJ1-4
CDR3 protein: CASSLFRGEKLFF
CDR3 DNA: TGTGCCAGCAGTTTATTTCGGGGTGAAAAACTGTTTTTT

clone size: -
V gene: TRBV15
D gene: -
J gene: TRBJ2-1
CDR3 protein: CATSREDATRKTDEQFF
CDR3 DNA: TGTGCCACCAGCAGAGAAGATGCGACACGAAAAACCGATGAGCAGTTCTTC

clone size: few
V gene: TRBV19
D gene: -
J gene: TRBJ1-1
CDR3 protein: CASQGTVNTEAFF
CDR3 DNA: TGTGCCAGCCAGGGGACGGTGAACACTGAAGCTTTCTTT